This TCR beta chain appears in the sequencing data of a study of cytomegalovirus exposure and HLA in healthy donors. Across the whole study: Findings of an earlier analysis included 117 million unique TCR beta sequences from roughly 190 million T cells.

Whole-study results and caveats: Equally common other TCR beta chains were less clonally expanded than HLA-associated ones, a later analysis found.

Each donor was healthy, and each was a bone marrow donor. This PCR relied on a set of 60 Vbeta primers and 13 Jbeta primers. Profiling relied on immunoSEQ multiplex PCR, and the TCRdb table lists in-frame clones only, not all of them. Among about 200,000 clones, 82% were seen once, and the ten largest hold approximately 0.098%. This clone has only a few counts. The antigen remains unidentified. Germline loops: CDR1 SGHRS, CDR2 YFSETQ. The CDR3 runs to 17 residues. Trimming took off 3 bases at V and 5 bases at J, with 21 bases between the two ends. Sequences were obtained from PBMCs. The V and J genes are TRBV5-1 and TRBJ2-1; possible D gene TRBD2, 8 bases. The source of this sequence is a boy between 2 and 10 years old in good health and CMV-seronegative. The CDR3 DNA reads as TGCGCCAGCAGCTGGCCCCTGGCGGGGGGACAGAACAATGAGCAGTTCTTC. Protein: CASSWPLAGGQNNEQFF.